This is a list of T cell receptor beta chains from one sample in a study of T-cell memory formation after mild COVID-19. Using its own MiXCR run on the 5' RACE reads, TCRdb lists one record per CDR3 protein. The sample lists 550,000 to 600,000 distinct CDR3 sequences, about a fifth occurring once. Sequencing was performed on PBMCs or a T cell subset sorted from them (not recorded which). Every receptor here comes from an adult woman who had mild COVID-19 (a few samples of this study predate the infection). Cell type and time point are not known. The CDR3 runs from the conserved cysteine through the conserved F or W. A D gene is named only where the DNA matches it firmly. For some rows the clone size is stated as once, few or many, or as a class when expanded; others skip it.

v_gene: TRBV5-1
j_gene: TRBJ2-1
d_gene: TRBD1
abundance: NA
CDR3aa: CASSPRGLNNEQFF
CDR3nt: TGCGCCAGCAGCCCCAGGGGGCTCAACAATGAGCAGTTCTTC

v_gene: TRBV29-1
j_gene: TRBJ2-1
d_gene: NA
abundance: NA
CDR3aa: CSVEDTTKFRRQFF
CDR3nt: TGCAGCGTCGAGGACACCACCAAATTTAGGAGGCAGTTCTTC

v_gene: TRBV7-8
j_gene: TRBJ2-7
d_gene: NA
abundance: few
CDR3aa: CASSAGRIGYEQYF
CDR3nt: TGTGCCAGCAGCGCTGGACGGATCGGGTACGAGCAGTACTTC

v_gene: TRBV12-3/TRBV12-4
j_gene: TRBJ1-3
d_gene: NA
abundance: NA
CDR3aa: CASSLIGGPGNTIYF
CDR3nt: TGTGCCAGCAGTCTCATTGGAGGGCCTGGAAACACCATATATTTT

v_gene: TRBV2
j_gene: TRBJ2-3
d_gene: NA
abundance: NA
CDR3aa: CASSDRVEGTQYF
CDR3nt: TGTGCCAGCAGTGACAGGGTAGAGGGTACGCAGTATTTT

v_gene: TRBV7-2
j_gene: TRBJ1-4
d_gene: NA
abundance: NA
CDR3aa: CASSPGSRWANEKLFF
CDR3nt: TGTGCCAGCAGCCCCGGATCGAGATGGGCTAATGAAAAACTGTTTTTT

v_gene: TRBV10-3
j_gene: TRBJ1-1
d_gene: NA
abundance: few
CDR3aa: CAISHPPVENTEAFF
CDR3nt: TGTGCCATCAGCCACCCCCCGGTAGAGAACACTGAAGCTTTCTTT

v_gene: TRBV20-1
j_gene: TRBJ2-3
d_gene: TRBD2
abundance: few
CDR3aa: CSARGVAAGVIIATDTQYF
CDR3nt: TGCAGTGCTAGAGGCGTGGCAGCGGGAGTAATCATCGCTACAGATACGCAGTATTTT

v_gene: TRBV6-5
j_gene: TRBJ2-5
d_gene: TRBD1
abundance: few
CDR3aa: CASRRNRGQETQYF
CDR3nt: TGTGCCAGCAGGCGAAACAGGGGTCAAGAGACCCAGTACTTC

v_gene: TRBV3-1
j_gene: TRBJ1-1
d_gene: NA
abundance: NA
CDR3aa: CASSQGGFTEAFF
CDR3nt: TGTGCCAGCAGCCAAGGGGGTTTCACTGAAGCTTTCTTT

v_gene: TRBV7-3
j_gene: TRBJ2-2
d_gene: TRBD1
abundance: NA
CDR3aa: CASSLTGQGVETGELFF
CDR3nt: TGTGCCAGCAGCTTAACGGGACAGGGGGTAGAGACCGGGGAGCTGTTTTTT

v_gene: TRBV27
j_gene: TRBJ2-7
d_gene: NA
abundance: few
CDR3aa: CASSLSTGYEQYF
CDR3nt: TGTGCCAGCAGTTTATCGACAGGCTACGAGCAGTACTTC

v_gene: TRBV5-1
j_gene: TRBJ2-1
d_gene: NA
abundance: NA
CDR3aa: CASSFGSRGYNEQFF
CDR3nt: TGCGCCAGCAGCTTTGGAAGTCGGGGCTACAATGAGCAGTTCTTC

v_gene: TRBV5-1
j_gene: TRBJ2-7
d_gene: NA
abundance: once
CDR3aa: CASSLPRDKPSYEQYF
CDR3nt: TGCGCCAGCAGCTTGCCCCGGGACAAACCCTCCTACGAGCAGTACTTC

v_gene: TRBV7-3
j_gene: TRBJ2-3
d_gene: TRBD2
abundance: few
CDR3aa: CASSLSIAGSTDTQYF
CDR3nt: TGTGCCAGCAGCTTATCCATAGCGGGTAGCACAGATACGCAGTATTTT

v_gene: TRBV6-2/TRBV6-3
j_gene: TRBJ1-1
d_gene: TRBD1
abundance: few
CDR3aa: CASSYATGIYEAFF
CDR3nt: TGTGCCAGCAGTTACGCGACAGGGATTTATGAAGCTTTCTTT

v_gene: TRBV20-1
j_gene: TRBJ1-5
d_gene: NA
abundance: NA
CDR3aa: CSEGVMSNQPQHF
CDR3nt: TGCAGTGAAGGTGTCATGAGCAATCAGCCCCAGCATTTT

v_gene: TRBV6-2/TRBV6-3
j_gene: TRBJ2-1
d_gene: NA
abundance: few
CDR3aa: CASSYEGNEQFF
CDR3nt: TGTGCCAGCAGTTATGAGGGGAATGAGCAGTTCTTC

v_gene: TRBV9
j_gene: TRBJ2-1
d_gene: TRBD2
abundance: NA
CDR3aa: CASSVASGGHNEQFF
CDR3nt: TGTGCCAGCAGCGTAGCTAGCGGGGGCCACAATGAGCAGTTCTTC

v_gene: TRBV24-1
j_gene: TRBJ2-1
d_gene: TRBD2
abundance: NA
CDR3aa: CATSLAGGPGNEQFF
CDR3nt: TGTGCCACCAGTCTAGCGGGAGGGCCAGGCAATGAGCAGTTCTTC

v_gene: TRBV30
j_gene: TRBJ2-1
d_gene: TRBD2
abundance: few
CDR3aa: CAWSGLAAYNEQFF
CDR3nt: TGTGCCTGGTCCGGACTAGCGGCCTACAATGAGCAGTTCTTC

v_gene: TRBV10-3
j_gene: TRBJ1-4
d_gene: NA
abundance: NA
CDR3aa: CAISGTAGGYEKLFF
CDR3nt: TGTGCCATCAGTGGGACAGCTGGGGGCTATGAAAAACTGTTTTTT

v_gene: TRBV29-1
j_gene: TRBJ2-5
d_gene: TRBD2
abundance: NA
CDR3aa: CSVLSLTSVQETQYF
CDR3nt: TGCAGCGTATTGTCACTGACTAGCGTACAAGAGACCCAGTACTTC

v_gene: TRBV18
j_gene: TRBJ2-1
d_gene: NA
abundance: few
CDR3aa: CASSPPKQYNEQFF
CDR3nt: TGTGCCAGCTCACCACCGAAACAGTACAATGAGCAGTTCTTC

v_gene: TRBV4-3
j_gene: TRBJ1-4
d_gene: NA
abundance: few
CDR3aa: CASSQGKKERATNEKLFF
CDR3nt: TGCGCCAGCAGCCAAGGGAAAAAGGAAAGAGCAACTAATGAAAAACTGTTTTTT

v_gene: TRBV7-2
j_gene: TRBJ2-1
d_gene: TRBD2
abundance: NA
CDR3aa: CASSQWTSAYNEQFF
CDR3nt: TGTGCCAGCAGCCAGTGGACTAGCGCCTACAATGAGCAGTTCTTC

v_gene: TRBV5-8
j_gene: TRBJ2-1
d_gene: TRBD2
abundance: few
CDR3aa: CASRLSGGAPDEQFF
CDR3nt: TGTGCCAGCAGACTTAGCGGGGGGGCCCCCGATGAGCAGTTCTTC

v_gene: TRBV5-5
j_gene: TRBJ2-5
d_gene: NA
abundance: NA
CDR3aa: CASSLASRQETQYF
CDR3nt: TGTGCCAGCAGCTTGGCCTCACGACAAGAGACCCAGTACTTC

v_gene: TRBV2
j_gene: TRBJ2-1
d_gene: NA
abundance: few
CDR3aa: CASSERWSYNEQFF
CDR3nt: TGTGCCAGCAGTGAAAGGTGGTCCTACAATGAGCAGTTCTTC

v_gene: TRBV12-3/TRBV12-4
j_gene: TRBJ2-1
d_gene: NA
abundance: NA
CDR3aa: CASTPQGGKNNEQFF
CDR3nt: TGTGCCAGCACCCCTCAAGGGGGGAAAAACAATGAGCAGTTCTTC

v_gene: TRBV4-1
j_gene: TRBJ1-1
d_gene: NA
abundance: NA
CDR3aa: CASSHPTGPDTEAFF
CDR3nt: TGCGCCAGCAGCCATCCCACAGGGCCCGACACTGAAGCTTTCTTT

v_gene: TRBV13
j_gene: TRBJ2-2
d_gene: NA
abundance: NA
CDR3aa: CASSLGLGEGELFF
CDR3nt: TGTGCCAGCAGCTTAGGCCTTGGGGAAGGGGAGCTGTTTTTT

v_gene: TRBV7-9
j_gene: TRBJ2-7
d_gene: NA
abundance: NA
CDR3aa: CASSLFPQTYEQYF
CDR3nt: TGTGCCAGCAGCTTATTCCCTCAAACCTACGAGCAGTACTTC

v_gene: TRBV10-3
j_gene: TRBJ1-1
d_gene: NA
abundance: few
CDR3aa: CAIRDWGANTEAFF
CDR3nt: TGTGCCATCAGGGACTGGGGGGCGAACACTGAAGCTTTCTTT

v_gene: TRBV12-3/TRBV12-4
j_gene: TRBJ2-3
d_gene: TRBD1
abundance: few
CDR3aa: CASSERPDRVDTQYF
CDR3nt: TGTGCCAGCAGCGAAAGACCAGACAGGGTAGATACGCAGTATTTT

v_gene: TRBV5-1
j_gene: TRBJ1-1
d_gene: NA
abundance: NA
CDR3aa: CASSSTPGAATEAFF
CDR3nt: TGCGCCAGCAGCAGCACCCCCGGAGCGGCAACTGAAGCTTTCTTT

v_gene: TRBV7-3
j_gene: TRBJ2-6
d_gene: NA
abundance: few
CDR3aa: CASSPNPGDSGANVLTF
CDR3nt: TGTGCCAGCAGCCCGAACCCGGGGGACTCTGGGGCCAACGTCCTGACTTTC

v_gene: TRBV12-3/TRBV12-4
j_gene: TRBJ2-1
d_gene: TRBD2
abundance: NA
CDR3aa: CASSSLHSISGVSSYNEQFF
CDR3nt: TGTGCCAGCAGTTCACTCCACTCCATTAGCGGGGTAAGCTCCTACAATGAGCAGTTCTTC

v_gene: TRBV30
j_gene: TRBJ2-4
d_gene: TRBD1
abundance: few
CDR3aa: CAWEVDRGTIQYF
CDR3nt: TGTGCCTGGGAGGTGGACAGGGGGACCATTCAGTACTTC

v_gene: TRBV19
j_gene: TRBJ1-2
d_gene: NA
abundance: few
CDR3aa: CASSISPGFIGYTF
CDR3nt: TGTGCCAGTAGTATCTCTCCAGGGTTCATCGGTTACACCTTC

v_gene: TRBV5-6
j_gene: TRBJ1-1
d_gene: NA
abundance: NA
CDR3aa: CASSSIQGSEAFF
CDR3nt: TGTGCCAGCAGTTCAATACAGGGCTCTGAAGCTTTCTTT